One and the same sample provided the 21 T cell receptor beta chains below, sequenced in a study of T cell responses to AZD1222 COVID-19 vaccine. Some clones are missing from TCRdb's copy, which holds only in-frame ones; the method was immunoSEQ multiplex PCR. Here the sample spans about 150,000 clones, roughly 90% being singletons. Here the sequenced sample was peripheral blood, taken 28 days after the second AZD1222 dose. The receptor source for this set is an adult who received the AZD1222 COVID-19 vaccine.

This chain uses TRBV2 with TRBJ2-5; 11 bases match TRBD1. This CDR3 is built from 13 residues. Germline V gene lookup returns CDR1 SNHLY and CDR2 FYNNEI. The V segment lost 8 bases and the J segment 6 bases; nucleotides outside the gene matches: 5. The CDR3, as DNA: TGTGCCAGCTCGGGACAGGGGGTAAAGACCCAGTACTTC. Encoded protein: CASSGQGVKTQYF.

This clone was recorded a few times. The chain uses TRBV5-1 and TRBJ1-6, with D perhaps matching TRBD1 (5 bases). With 0 bases removed from V and 3 bases from J, the gap between germline ends came to 7 bases. The CDR3 extends over 15 amino acids. In germline, CDR1 is SGHRS, CDR2 YFSETQ. This CDR3 is CASSLDRGYNSPLHF. In DNA form, the CDR3 reads TGCGCCAGCAGCTTGGATAGGGGCTATAATTCACCCCTCCACTTT.

J is TRBJ1-3 and V is TRBV27; D is unclear. The CDR3 totals 16 residues. Germline V lookup: CDR1 MNHEY, CDR2 SMNVEV (reference sequence). Trimming removed 5 bases from V and 2 bases from J, with 16 bases in between. The CDR3 region is CASSRTSRGPGNTIYF. The CDR3 nucleotides are TGTGCCAGCAGTCGTACGTCGCGGGGTCCTGGAAACACCATATATTTT.

The CDR3 loop reads CASSLVAGQGAGELFF. The CDR3 coding sequence is TGTGCCAGCAGCTTAGTCGCGGGACAGGGTGCCGGGGAGCTGTTTTTT. This chain uses TRBV13 with TRBJ2-2; 9 bases fit TRBD1. Unmatched junction bases numbered 6, after V lost 1 base and J lost 6 bases. The CDR3 consists of 16 residues. Germline loops: CDR1 PRHDT, CDR2 FYEKMQ (reference sequence).

The chain carries TRBV7-2 and TRBJ2-5, with a weak D call TRBD1 (5 bases). The V gene lost 5 bases and the J gene lost 5 bases, with 15 bases spanning the gap. The V gene's germline CDR1 is SGHTA and CDR2 FQGNSA. The length of the CDR3 is 14 residues. CDR3 in amino acids: CASSPRVFGETQYF. The CDR3 DNA is TGTGCCAGCAGCCCCAGGGTTTTCGGGGAGACCCAGTACTTC.

V usage is TRBV4-3 and J usage is TRBJ1-4, with TRBD1 as a possible D gene (5 bases). Trimming cost V 0 bases and J 4 bases, with 9 bases left between them. The CDR3 contains 15 residues. Germline-derived CDR1 and CDR2 are LGHNA and YSLEER. The CDR3 spells CASSQDWGHNEKLFF. In DNA form, the CDR3 reads TGCGCCAGCAGCCAAGATTGGGGCCATAATGAAAAACTGTTTTTT.

This sequence joins TRBV5-1 and TRBJ1-4; D is perhaps TRBD1 (6 bases). Trimming removed 0 bases from V and 5 bases from J, with 14 bases in between. In germline, CDR1 is SGHRS, CDR2 YFSETQ. This CDR3 is 16 amino acids long. CDR3 DNA: TGCGCCAGCAGCTTGGCGTTCGGGCAGGGGAATGAAAAACTGTTTTTT. Translated, it gives CASSLAFGQGNEKLFF.

V gene TRBV7-9 combines with J gene TRBJ1-2; D is undetermined. The CDR3 is made up of 11 amino acids. V shed 5 bases and J shed 4 bases, with 5 bases lying between them. CDR1 and CDR2 from the germline V gene are SEHNR and FQNEAQ (reference sequence). CDR3 coding DNA: TGTGCCAGCAGCACCTCCTATGGCTACACCTTC. Translation: CASSTSYGYTF.

Concerning this clone: An end of the junction differs from the germline gene, which may be a read error. This rearrangement joins TRBV27 to TRBJ2-7; D is ambiguous. CDR1 MNHEY and CDR2 SMNVEV come from the germline V gene (reference sequence). This CDR3 contains 15 residues. CDR3 sequence (DNA): TGTGCCAGCAGTTTACTGGGCCCTCTCTCCCACGAGCAGTACTTC. Protein sequence: CASSLLGPLSHEQYF.

The chain recombines TRBV19 with TRBJ2-7; TRBD1 aligns across 8 bases. From germline, CDR1 is LNHDA and CDR2 SQIVND (reference sequence). The CDR3 is made up of 14 amino acids. The V and J ends lost 5 bases and 1 base, in that order; junction bases with no gene match: 4. CDR3 amino acids: CASSWGDRSYEQYF. CDR3 nucleotide sequence: TGTGCCAGTAGTTGGGGGGACAGGTCCTACGAGCAGTACTTC.

Note on this clone: Other DNA sequences in the sample encode the same CDR3. The chain couples TRBV6-5 to TRBJ1-1; D call uncertain. Germline CDR1 MNHEY, CDR2 SVGAGI. V lost 5 bases and J 1 base, leaving 2 bases between the germline ends. The CDR3 loop spans 11 amino acids. CDR3 sequence: CASSRNTEAFF. The CDR3 coding sequence is TGTGCCAGCAGTCGGAACACTGAAGCTTTCTTT.

This clone showed up just once. The rearrangement links TRBV28 to TRBJ2-2; 7 bases line up with TRBD1. The V and J ends lost 8 bases and 5 bases, in that order; junction bases with no gene match: 17. The CDR3 runs to 17 residues. Germline V gene sequence: CDR1 MDHEN, CDR2 SYDVKM. The CDR3 protein is CASSAPRDSLWTGELFF. DNA of the CDR3: TGTGCCAGCTCCGCCCCCCGGGACAGTTTATGGACCGGGGAGCTGTTTTTT.

The J gene is TRBJ1-3, the V gene TRBV9; D is unclear. The germline gives CDR1 SGDLS, CDR2 YYNGEE. CDR3 length: 14 amino acids. The V end lost 3 bases, the J end lost 0 bases, and 7 bases lay between the germline ends. The CDR3 spells CASSATSSGNTIYF. The CDR3 DNA reads as TGTGCCAGCAGCGCCACCAGCTCTGGAAACACCATATATTTT.

V gene TRBV11-2 combines with J gene TRBJ2-1; 9 nucleotides align to TRBD2. The germline V gene has CDR1 SGHAT and CDR2 FQNNGV. The CDR3 totals 16 residues. Germline trimming cut 2 bases from V and 7 bases from J; bases unmatched to any gene: 9. CDR3 loop: CASSLFRSSGSNEQFF. In DNA, the CDR3 is TGTGCCAGCAGCTTATTCCGGAGTAGCGGGAGTAATGAGCAGTTCTTC.

J is TRBJ2-2 and V is TRBV4-1; no reliable D call. Looked up from germline, CDR1 is MGHRA and CDR2 is YSYEKL. The CDR3 totals 17 residues. Trimming removed 3 bases at V and 0 bases at J, with 14 bases between. CDR3 loop: CASSQKTAHTNTGELFF. CDR3 in DNA: TGCGCCAGCAGCCAGAAGACGGCCCACACGAACACCGGGGAGCTGTTTTTT.

This chain connects TRBV28 to TRBJ2-6; D perhaps matches TRBD1 (5 bases). V lost 7 bases and J 2 bases, leaving 15 bases between the germline ends. The germline V gene has CDR1 MDHEN and CDR2 SYDVKM. This CDR3 has 16 amino acids. The CDR3 coding sequence is TGTGCCAGCACCAAGGGCCCGACAGCTGGGGCCAACGTCCTGACTTTC. Translating gives CASTKGPTAGANVLTF.

The chain recombines TRBV9 with TRBJ1-2; D is undetermined. In germline, CDR1 is SGDLS, CDR2 YYNGEE. The CDR3 has 13 amino acids. The V and J ends lost 0 bases and 4 bases respectively, with 7 bases between them. CDR3 in DNA: TGTGCCAGCAGCGTAGATCCAGCCTATGGCTACACCTTC. Translation: CASSVDPAYGYTF.

The rearrangement joins TRBV27 to TRBJ2-3; 8 bases fit TRBD1. This CDR3 region has 16 residues. Germline CDR1 is MNHEY and CDR2 is SMNVEV (reference sequence). After removal of 0 bases from V and 2 bases from J, the junction contained 4 bases not matched to a gene. For the CDR3, the DNA is TGTGCCAGCAGTTTATCCGGACAGGGATCCACAGATACGCAGTATTTT. Amino acid sequence: CASSLSGQGSTDTQYF.

The chain recombines TRBV19 with TRBJ2-7, with TRBD1 identical over 7 bases. The V gene's germline CDR1 is LNHDA and CDR2 SQIVND (reference sequence). This CDR3 spans 15 amino acids. V shed 5 bases, J shed 5 bases, and the junction held 12 bases outside the gene matches. The CDR3 DNA reads TGTGCCAGTAGTCCTAAGACAGGGCAGTGGAACGAGCAGTACTTC. Translation: CASSPKTGQWNEQYF.

The chain carries TRBV18 and TRBJ1-2; 7 bases match TRBD1. The CDR3 runs to 12 residues. V trimming: 5 bases; J trimming: 6 bases; junction bases outside the gene matches: 3. Germline V CDR1 and CDR2: KGHSH, LQKENI. CDR3 protein: CASSSTGDGYTF. CDR3 bases: TGTGCCAGCTCATCAACAGGGGATGGCTACACCTTC.

This chain joins TRBV7-2 and TRBJ2-1; no clear D gene. The CDR3 consists of 14 residues. From germline, CDR1 is SGHTA and CDR2 FQGNSA. The V end lost 8 bases, the J end lost 0 bases, and 11 bases lay between the germline ends. CDR3: CASAGPSSYNEQFF. The CDR3 bases are TGTGCCAGCGCCGGACCTAGCTCCTACAATGAGCAGTTCTTC.